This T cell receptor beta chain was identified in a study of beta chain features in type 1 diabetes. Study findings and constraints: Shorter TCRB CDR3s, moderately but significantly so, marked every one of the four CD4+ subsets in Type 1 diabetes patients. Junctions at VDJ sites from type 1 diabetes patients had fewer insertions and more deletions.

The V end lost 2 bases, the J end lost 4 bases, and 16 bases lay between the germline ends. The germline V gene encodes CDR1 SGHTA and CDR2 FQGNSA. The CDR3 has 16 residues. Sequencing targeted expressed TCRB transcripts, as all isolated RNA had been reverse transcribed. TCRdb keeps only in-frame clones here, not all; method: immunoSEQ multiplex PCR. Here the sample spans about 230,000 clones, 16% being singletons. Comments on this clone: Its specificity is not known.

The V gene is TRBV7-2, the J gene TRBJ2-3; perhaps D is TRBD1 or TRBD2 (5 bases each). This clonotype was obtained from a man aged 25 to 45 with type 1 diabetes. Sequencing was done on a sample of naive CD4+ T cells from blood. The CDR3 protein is CASSLPSGVGADTQYF. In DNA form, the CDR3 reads TGTGCCAGCAGCTTACCCAGCGGAGTAGGGGCAGATACGCAGTATTTT. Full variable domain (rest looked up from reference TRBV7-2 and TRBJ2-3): GAGVSQSPSNKVTEKGKDVELRCDPISGHTALYWYRQSLGQGLEFLIYFQGNSAPDKSGLPSDRFSAERTGGSVSTLTIQRTQQEDSAVYLCASSLPSGVGADTQYFGPGTRLTVL.